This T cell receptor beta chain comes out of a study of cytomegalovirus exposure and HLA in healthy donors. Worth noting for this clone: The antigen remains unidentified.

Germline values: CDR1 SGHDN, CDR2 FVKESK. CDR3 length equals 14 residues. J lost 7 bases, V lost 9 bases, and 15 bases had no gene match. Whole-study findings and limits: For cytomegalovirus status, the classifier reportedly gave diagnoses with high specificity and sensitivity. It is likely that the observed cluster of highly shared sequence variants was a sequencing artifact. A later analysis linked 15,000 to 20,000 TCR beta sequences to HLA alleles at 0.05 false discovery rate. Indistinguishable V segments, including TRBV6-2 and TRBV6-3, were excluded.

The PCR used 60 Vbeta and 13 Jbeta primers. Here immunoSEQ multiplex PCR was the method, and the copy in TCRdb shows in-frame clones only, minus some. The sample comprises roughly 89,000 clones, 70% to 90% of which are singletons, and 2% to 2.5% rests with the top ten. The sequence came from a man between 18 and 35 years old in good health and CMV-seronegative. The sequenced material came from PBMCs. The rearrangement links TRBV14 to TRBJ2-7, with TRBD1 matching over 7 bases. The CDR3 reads CASRHRDSHLEQYF. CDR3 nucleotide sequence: TGTGCCAGTAGACACCGGGACAGTCACCTGGAGCAGTACTTC.